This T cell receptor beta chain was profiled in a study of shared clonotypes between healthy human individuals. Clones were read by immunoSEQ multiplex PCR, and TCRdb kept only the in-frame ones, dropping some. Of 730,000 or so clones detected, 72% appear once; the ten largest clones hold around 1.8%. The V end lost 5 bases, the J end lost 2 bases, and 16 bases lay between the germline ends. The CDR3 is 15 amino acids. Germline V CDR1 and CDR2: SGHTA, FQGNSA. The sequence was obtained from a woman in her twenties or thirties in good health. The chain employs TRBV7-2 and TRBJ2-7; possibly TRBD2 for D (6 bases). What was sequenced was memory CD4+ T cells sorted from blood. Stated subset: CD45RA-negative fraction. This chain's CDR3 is CASSPQGSGPYEQYF. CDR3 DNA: TGTGCCAGCAGCCCCCAGGGTAGCGGTCCCTACGAGCAGTACTTC.